This T cell receptor beta chain was sequenced during a study of shared clonotypes between healthy human individuals. Broader study findings: Against clonotypes common to all four donors, non-shared ones had lower generation probabilities. Rarefaction revealed incomplete sorted-subset sequencing despite large depth.

Measured with immunoSEQ multiplex PCR; TCRdb has only the in-frame clones, and not every one. This table has roughly 1 million clones, about 70% appearing once. With 5 bases clipped from V and 9 bases from J, the junction kept 7 bases outside the gene matches. The V gene's germline CDR1 is MNHNS and CDR2 SASEGT. The CDR3 is 15 amino acids. In this sample, this clone turned up many times. Antigen unknown. The V gene is TRBV6-1, the J gene TRBJ2-2, with 12 bases aligning to TRBD1. This sequence was found in a man between 18 and 29 years old in good health. The material sequenced was memory CD4+ T cells sorted from blood. Subset of the sample: CD45RA-negative fraction. CDR3 sequence reads: CASSLPGTGGRELFF. CDR3 bases: TGTGCCAGCAGTCTCCCCGGGACAGGGGGCCGGGAGCTGTTTTTT.